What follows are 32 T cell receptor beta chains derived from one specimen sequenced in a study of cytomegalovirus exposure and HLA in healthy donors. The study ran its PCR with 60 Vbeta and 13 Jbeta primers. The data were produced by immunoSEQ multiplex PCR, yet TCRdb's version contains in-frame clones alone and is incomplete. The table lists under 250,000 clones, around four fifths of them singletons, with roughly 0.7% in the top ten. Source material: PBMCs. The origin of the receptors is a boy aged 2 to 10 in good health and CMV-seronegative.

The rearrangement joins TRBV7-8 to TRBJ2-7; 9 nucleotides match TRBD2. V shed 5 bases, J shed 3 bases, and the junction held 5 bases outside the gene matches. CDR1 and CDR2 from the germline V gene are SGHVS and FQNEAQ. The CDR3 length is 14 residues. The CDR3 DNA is TGTGCCAGCAGCCCCCGGACTAGCGACTACGAGCAGTACTTC. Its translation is CASSPRTSDYEQYF.

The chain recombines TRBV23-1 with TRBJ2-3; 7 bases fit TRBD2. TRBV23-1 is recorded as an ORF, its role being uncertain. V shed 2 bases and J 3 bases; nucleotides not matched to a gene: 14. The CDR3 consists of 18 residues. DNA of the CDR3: TGCGCCAGCAGTCAAACCGGGGCCCAGCGGGGATTGACAGATACGCAGTATTTT. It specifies CASSQTGAQRGLTDTQYF.

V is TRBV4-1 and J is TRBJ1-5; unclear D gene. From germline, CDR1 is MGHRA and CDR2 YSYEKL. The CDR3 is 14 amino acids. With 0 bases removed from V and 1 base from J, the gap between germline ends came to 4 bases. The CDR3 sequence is CASSQEGSNQPQHF. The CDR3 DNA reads TGCGCCAGCAGCCAAGAGGGCAGCAATCAGCCCCAGCATTTT.

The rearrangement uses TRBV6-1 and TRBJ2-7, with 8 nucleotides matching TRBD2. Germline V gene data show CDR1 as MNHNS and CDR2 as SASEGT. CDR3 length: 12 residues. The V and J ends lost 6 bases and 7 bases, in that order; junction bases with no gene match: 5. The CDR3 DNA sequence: TGTGCCAGCAGCCTCCCGGGGGGGGAGCAGTACTTC. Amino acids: CASSLPGGEQYF.

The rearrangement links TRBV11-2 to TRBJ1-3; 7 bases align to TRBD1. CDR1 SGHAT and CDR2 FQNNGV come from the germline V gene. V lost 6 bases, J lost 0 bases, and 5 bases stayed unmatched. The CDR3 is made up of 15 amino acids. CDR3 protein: CASRSTGSSGNTIYF. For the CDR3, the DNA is TGTGCCAGCAGATCGACAGGGAGCTCTGGAAACACCATATATTTT.

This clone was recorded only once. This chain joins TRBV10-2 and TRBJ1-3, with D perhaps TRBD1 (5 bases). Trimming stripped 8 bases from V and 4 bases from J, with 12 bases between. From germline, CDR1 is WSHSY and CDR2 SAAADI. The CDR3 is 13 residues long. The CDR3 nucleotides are TGCGCCAGCCTAGGGGCGTGGGGAAACACCATATATTTT. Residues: CASLGAWGNTIYF.

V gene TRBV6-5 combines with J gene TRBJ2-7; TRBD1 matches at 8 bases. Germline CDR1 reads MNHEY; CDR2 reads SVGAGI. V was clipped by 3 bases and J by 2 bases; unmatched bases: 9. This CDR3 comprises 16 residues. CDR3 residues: CASSYSPGQEAYEQYF. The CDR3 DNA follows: TGTGCCAGCAGTTATTCCCCGGGACAGGAAGCCTACGAGCAGTACTTC.

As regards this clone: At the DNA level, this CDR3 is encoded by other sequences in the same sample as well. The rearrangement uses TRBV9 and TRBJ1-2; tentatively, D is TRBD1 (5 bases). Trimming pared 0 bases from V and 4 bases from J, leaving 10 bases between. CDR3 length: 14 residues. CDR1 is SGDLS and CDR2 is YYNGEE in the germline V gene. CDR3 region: CASSVGDGGYGYTF. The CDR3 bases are TGTGCCAGCAGCGTAGGTGACGGGGGCTATGGCTACACCTTC. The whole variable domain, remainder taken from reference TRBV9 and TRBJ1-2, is DSGVTQTPKHLITATGQRVTLRCSPRSGDLSVYWYQQSLDQGLQFLIQYYNGEERAKGNILERFSAQQFPDLHSELNLSSLELGDSALYFCASSVGDGGYGYTFGSGTRLTVV.

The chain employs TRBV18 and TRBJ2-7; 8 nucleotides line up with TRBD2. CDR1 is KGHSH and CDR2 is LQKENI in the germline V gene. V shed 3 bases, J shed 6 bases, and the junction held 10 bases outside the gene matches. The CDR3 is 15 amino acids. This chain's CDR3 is CASSPSPTSGSEQYF. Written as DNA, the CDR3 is TGTGCCAGCTCACCTTCCCCGACCAGCGGGAGCGAGCAGTACTTC.

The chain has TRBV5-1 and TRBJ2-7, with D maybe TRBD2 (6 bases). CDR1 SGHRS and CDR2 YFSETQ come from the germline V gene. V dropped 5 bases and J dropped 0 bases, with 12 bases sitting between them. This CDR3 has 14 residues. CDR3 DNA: TGCGCCAGCAGGATGGACTATTCCTCCTACGAGCAGTACTTC. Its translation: CASRMDYSSYEQYF. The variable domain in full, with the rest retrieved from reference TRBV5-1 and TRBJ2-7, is KAGVTQTPRYLIKTRGQQVTLSCSPISGHRSVSWYQQTPGQGLQFLFEYFSETQRNKGNFPGRFSGRQFSNSRSEMNVSTLELGDSALYLCASRMDYSSYEQYFGPGTRLTVT.

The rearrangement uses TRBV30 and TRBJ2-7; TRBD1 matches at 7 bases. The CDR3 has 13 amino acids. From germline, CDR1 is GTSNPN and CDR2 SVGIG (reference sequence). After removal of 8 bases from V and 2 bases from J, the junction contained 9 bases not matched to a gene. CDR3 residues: CARDGQVAYEQYF. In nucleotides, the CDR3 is TGTGCCCGGGACGGACAGGTCGCCTACGAGCAGTACTTC.

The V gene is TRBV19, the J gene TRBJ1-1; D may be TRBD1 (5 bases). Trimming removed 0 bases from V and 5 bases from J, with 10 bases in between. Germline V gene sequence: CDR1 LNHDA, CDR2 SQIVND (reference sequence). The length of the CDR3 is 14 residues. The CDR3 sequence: CASSIDQGSTEAFF. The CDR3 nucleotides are TGTGCCAGTAGTATAGATCAGGGAAGTACTGAAGCTTTCTTT.

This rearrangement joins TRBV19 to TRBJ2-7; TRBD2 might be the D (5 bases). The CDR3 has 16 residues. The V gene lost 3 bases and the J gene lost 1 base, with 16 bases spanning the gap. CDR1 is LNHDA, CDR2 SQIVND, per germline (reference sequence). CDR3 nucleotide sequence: TGTGCCAGTAGTATCCCTACTGGCGGGCCATCCTACGAGCAGTACTTC. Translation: CASSIPTGGPSYEQYF.

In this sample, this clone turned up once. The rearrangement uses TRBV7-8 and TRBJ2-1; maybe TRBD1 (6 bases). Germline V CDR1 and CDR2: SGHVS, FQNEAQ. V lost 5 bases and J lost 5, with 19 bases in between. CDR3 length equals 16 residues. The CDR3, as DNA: TGTGCCAGCAGCCGAGGACAGAGAATCCTTCACAATGAGCAGTTCTTC. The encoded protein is CASSRGQRILHNEQFF.

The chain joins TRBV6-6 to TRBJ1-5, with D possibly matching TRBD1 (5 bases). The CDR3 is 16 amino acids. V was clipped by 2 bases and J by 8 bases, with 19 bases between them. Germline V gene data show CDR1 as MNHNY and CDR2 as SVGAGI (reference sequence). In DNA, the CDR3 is TGTGCCAGCAGTTACCCCAGGGAAGGGCCTCGGGAGCCCCAGCATTTT. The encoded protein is CASSYPREGPREPQHF.

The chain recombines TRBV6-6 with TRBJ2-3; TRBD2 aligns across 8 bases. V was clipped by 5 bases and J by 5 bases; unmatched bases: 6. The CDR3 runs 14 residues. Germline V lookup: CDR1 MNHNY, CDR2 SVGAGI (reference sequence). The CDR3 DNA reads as TGTGCCAGCAGTACTGGGACTAGTGAAGATACGCAGTATTTT. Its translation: CASSTGTSEDTQYF.

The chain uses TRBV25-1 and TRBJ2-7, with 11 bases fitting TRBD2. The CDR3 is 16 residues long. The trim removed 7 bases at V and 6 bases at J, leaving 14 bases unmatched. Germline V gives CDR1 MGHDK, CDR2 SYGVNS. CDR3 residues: CASTGSKLAGVGEQYF. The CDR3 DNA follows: TGTGCCAGCACTGGTTCAAAACTAGCGGGAGTTGGCGAGCAGTACTTC.

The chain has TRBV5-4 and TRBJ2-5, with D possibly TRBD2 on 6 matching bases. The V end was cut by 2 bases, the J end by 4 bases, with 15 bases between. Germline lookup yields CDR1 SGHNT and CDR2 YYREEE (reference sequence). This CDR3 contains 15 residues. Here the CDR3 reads CASSFVAAKGETQYF. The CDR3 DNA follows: TGTGCCAGCAGCTTCGTAGCGGCCAAAGGAGAGACCCAGTACTTC.

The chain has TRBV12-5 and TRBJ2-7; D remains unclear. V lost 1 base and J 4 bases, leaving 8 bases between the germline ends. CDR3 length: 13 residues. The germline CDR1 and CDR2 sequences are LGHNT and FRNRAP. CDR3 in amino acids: CASGLANSYEQYF. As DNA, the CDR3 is TGTGCTAGTGGTTTGGCAAACTCTTACGAGCAGTACTTC.

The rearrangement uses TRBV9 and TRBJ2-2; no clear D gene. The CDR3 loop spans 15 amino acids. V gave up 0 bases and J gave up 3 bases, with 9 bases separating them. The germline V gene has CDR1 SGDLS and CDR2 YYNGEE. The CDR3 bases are TGTGCCAGCAGCGTAGCCTTGCAGGACACCGGGGAGCTGTTTTTT. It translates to CASSVALQDTGELFF.

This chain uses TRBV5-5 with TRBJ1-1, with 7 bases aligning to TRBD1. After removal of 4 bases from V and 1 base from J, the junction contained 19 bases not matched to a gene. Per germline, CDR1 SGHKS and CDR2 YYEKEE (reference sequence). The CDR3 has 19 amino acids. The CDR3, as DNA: TGTGCCAGCAGCCACGATAGAGACAGGGCGGCAATAACGAACACTGAAGCTTTCTTT. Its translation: CASSHDRDRAAITNTEAFF.

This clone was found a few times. This chain's CDR3 is CASSQGVATGSSYEQYF. The CDR3 DNA sequence: TGCGCCAGCAGCCAAGGTGTGGCGACTGGGAGCTCCTACGAGCAGTACTTC. This sequence joins TRBV4-1 and TRBJ2-7; tentatively, D is TRBD2 (5 bases). This CDR3 has 17 residues. The germline V gene has CDR1 MGHRA and CDR2 YSYEKL. V was trimmed by 1 base and J by 0 bases, leaving 16 bases between them.

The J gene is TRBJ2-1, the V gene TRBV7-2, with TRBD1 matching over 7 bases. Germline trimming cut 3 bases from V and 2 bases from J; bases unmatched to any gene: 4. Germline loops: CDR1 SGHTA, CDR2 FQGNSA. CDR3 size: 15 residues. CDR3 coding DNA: TGTGCCAGCAGCTTTTTGGGACAGACCTACAATGAGCAGTTCTTC. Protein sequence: CASSFLGQTYNEQFF.

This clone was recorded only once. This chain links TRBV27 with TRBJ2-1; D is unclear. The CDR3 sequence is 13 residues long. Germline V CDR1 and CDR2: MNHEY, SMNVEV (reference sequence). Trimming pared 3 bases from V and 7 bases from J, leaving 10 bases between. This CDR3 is CASSFRQDNEQFF. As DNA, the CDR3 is TGTGCCAGCAGTTTCAGGCAGGATAATGAGCAGTTCTTC.

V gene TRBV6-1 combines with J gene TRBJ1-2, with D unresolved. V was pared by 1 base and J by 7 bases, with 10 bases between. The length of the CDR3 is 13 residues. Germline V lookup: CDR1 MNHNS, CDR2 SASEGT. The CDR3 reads CASSEGADIGYTF. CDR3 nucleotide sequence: TGTGCCAGCAGTGAAGGGGCAGATATTGGCTACACCTTC.

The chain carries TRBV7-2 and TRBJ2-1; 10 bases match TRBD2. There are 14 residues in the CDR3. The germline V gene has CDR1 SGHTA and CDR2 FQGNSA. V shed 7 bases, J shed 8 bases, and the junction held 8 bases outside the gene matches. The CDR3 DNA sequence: TGTGCCAGCACCCGTATAGCGGGAGGACATGAGCAGTTCTTC. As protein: CASTRIAGGHEQFF.

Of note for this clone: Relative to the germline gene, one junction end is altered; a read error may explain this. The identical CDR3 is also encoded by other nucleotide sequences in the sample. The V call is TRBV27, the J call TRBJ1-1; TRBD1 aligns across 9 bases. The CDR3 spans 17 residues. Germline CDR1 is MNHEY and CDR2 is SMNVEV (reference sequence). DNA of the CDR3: TGTGCCAGTAGTTCGGACAGGGGAATCGGAATGAACACTGAAGCTTTCTTT. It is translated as CASSSDRGIGMNTEAFF.

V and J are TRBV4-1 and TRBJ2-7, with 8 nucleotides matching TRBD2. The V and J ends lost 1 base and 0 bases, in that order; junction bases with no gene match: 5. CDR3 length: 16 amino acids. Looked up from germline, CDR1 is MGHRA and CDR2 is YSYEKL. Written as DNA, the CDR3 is TGCGCCAGCAGCCAAGGTCCGGGACTAGGCTCCTACGAGCAGTACTTC. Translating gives CASSQGPGLGSYEQYF.

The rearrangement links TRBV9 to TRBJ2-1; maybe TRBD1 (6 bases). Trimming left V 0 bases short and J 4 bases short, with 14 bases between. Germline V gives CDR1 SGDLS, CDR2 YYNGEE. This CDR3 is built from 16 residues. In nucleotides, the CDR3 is TGTGCCAGCAGCGTAGAGCCAGGGGTCCCATACAATGAGCAGTTCTTC. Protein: CASSVEPGVPYNEQFF.

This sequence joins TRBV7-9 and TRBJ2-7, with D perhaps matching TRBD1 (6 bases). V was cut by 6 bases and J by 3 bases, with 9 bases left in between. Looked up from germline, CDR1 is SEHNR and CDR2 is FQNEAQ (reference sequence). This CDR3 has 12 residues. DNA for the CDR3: TGTGCCAGCAGTTCGACAGGCTACGAGCAGTACTTC. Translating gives CASSSTGYEQYF.

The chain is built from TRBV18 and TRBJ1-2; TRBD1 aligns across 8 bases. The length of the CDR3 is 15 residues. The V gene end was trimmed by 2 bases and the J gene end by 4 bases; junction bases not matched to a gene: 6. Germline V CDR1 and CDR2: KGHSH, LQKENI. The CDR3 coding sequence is TGTGCCAGCTCACCAGGACAGGGACTATTCTATGGCTACACCTTC. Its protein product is CASSPGQGLFYGYTF.

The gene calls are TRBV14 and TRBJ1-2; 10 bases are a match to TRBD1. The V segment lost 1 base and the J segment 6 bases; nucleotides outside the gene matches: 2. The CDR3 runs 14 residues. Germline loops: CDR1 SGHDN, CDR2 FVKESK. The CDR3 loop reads CASSQAGTGDGYTF. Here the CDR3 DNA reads TGTGCCAGCAGCCAAGCCGGGACAGGGGATGGCTACACCTTC.